These 20 T cell receptor beta chains came from one sample sequenced in a study of OX40 agonist ivuxolimab in advanced cancers. Here immunoSEQ multiplex PCR was the method, and the copy in TCRdb shows in-frame clones only, minus some. The profile covers some 20,000 clones, with 74% appearing a single time and 25% to 40% taken by the ten largest. Sequenced material: CD4+ or CD8+ T cells sorted from blood, taken in a trial of the OX40 agonist ivuxolimab. The receptors were sampled from an adult with an advanced solid tumor such as melanoma, head and neck, liver or kidney cancer.

The chain couples TRBV27 to TRBJ2-7; 7 positions match TRBD2. Germline V CDR1 and CDR2: MNHEY, SMNVEV (reference sequence). V dropped 2 bases and J dropped 5; count of bases not matched to a gene: 3. The CDR3 has 13 amino acids. CDR3 protein: CASSLGGRDEQYF. CDR3 nucleotides: TGTGCCAGCAGTTTAGGAGGGAGGGACGAGCAGTACTTC.

The sample holds one count of this clone. The V and J genes are TRBV6-6 and TRBJ2-5; 7 bases are a match to TRBD2. The germline V gene has CDR1 MNHNY and CDR2 SVGAGI (reference sequence). This CDR3 contains 16 residues. With 5 bases clipped from V and 1 base from J, the junction kept 10 bases outside the gene matches. This CDR3 reads CASSRDRDYFQETQYF. In DNA, the CDR3 is TGTGCCAGCAGTCGAGACCGGGACTACTTCCAAGAGACCCAGTACTTC.

This clone was seen more than once but under ten times. The chain couples TRBV9 to TRBJ1-1; a weak D match, TRBD1 (6 bases). Looked up from germline, CDR1 is SGDLS and CDR2 is YYNGEE. The V and J ends lost 3 bases and 1 base respectively, with 10 bases between them. The CDR3 covers 14 residues. For the CDR3, the DNA is TGTGCCAGCAGCGAGGAGGGGGAGAACACTGAAGCTTTCTTT. It specifies CASSEEGENTEAFF.

The genes are TRBV27 and TRBJ2-3, with 7 bases aligning to TRBD1. Germline V gene sequence: CDR1 MNHEY, CDR2 SMNVEV (reference sequence). The J segment lost 0 bases and the V segment lost 1 base, leaving 7 bases of the junction unmatched. The CDR3 contains 17 residues. The chain's CDR3 is CASSLYDGQESTDTQYF. The CDR3 bases are TGTGCCAGCAGTTTATATGACGGACAGGAGAGCACAGATACGCAGTATTTT.

This chain connects TRBV7-8 to TRBJ2-3, with 9 bases aligning to TRBD1. Germline values: CDR1 SGHVS, CDR2 FQNEAQ. V dropped 0 bases and J dropped 4; count of bases not matched to a gene: 8. The length of the CDR3 is 17 residues. The CDR3 sequence is CASSLAGQGIFPDTQYF. The CDR3 coding sequence is TGTGCCAGCAGCTTAGCGGGACAGGGAATTTTCCCAGATACGCAGTATTTT.

The chain employs TRBV19 and TRBJ1-1; a weak D match, TRBD1 (5 bases). The germline V gene has CDR1 LNHDA and CDR2 SQIVND (reference sequence). The CDR3 contains 14 residues. Trimming pared 3 bases from V and 1 base from J, leaving 9 bases between. The CDR3 is CASSIGAQNTEAFF. CDR3 sequence (DNA): TGTGCCAGTAGTATCGGGGCCCAGAACACTGAAGCTTTCTTT.

This clone was seen a single time. The chain has TRBV11-2 and TRBJ2-3; TRBD2 aligns across 14 bases. Losses at the gene ends were 5 bases for V and 3 bases for J; bases not matched to a gene: 10. CDR1 is SGHAT and CDR2 is FQNNGV in the germline V gene. The CDR3 consists of 18 residues. CDR3 residues: CASSPILRTSGGTDTQYF. In DNA form, the CDR3 reads TGTGCCAGCAGCCCCATCCTCCGGACTAGCGGGGGGACAGATACGCAGTATTTT.

The chain is built from TRBV7-2 and TRBJ1-1; 10 positions match TRBD1. Germline V CDR1 and CDR2: SGHTA, FQGNSA. The CDR3 consists of 16 residues. J was trimmed by 3 bases and V by 1 base; bases with no gene match: 5. CDR3 in DNA: TGTGCCAGCAGCTTAGTGACAGGGGGCGTTTACACTGAAGCTTTCTTT. Translation gives CASSLVTGGVYTEAFF.

The chain is built from TRBV4-2 and TRBJ1-1, with D possibly TRBD1 on 6 matching bases. V shed 4 bases and J shed 4 bases, with 13 bases lying between them. Germline lookup yields CDR1 LGHNA and CDR2 YNFKEQ. This CDR3 region has 14 residues. The DNA of the CDR3 is TGTGCCAGCAGCCTACAGGGTGTTGGCACTGAAGCTTTCTTT. Amino acid sequence: CASSLQGVGTEAFF.

The chain is built from TRBV4-1 and TRBJ2-7; weak D call: TRBD2 (6 bases). The CDR3 contains 14 residues. V dropped 4 bases and J dropped 0 bases, with 10 bases sitting between them. Germline CDR1 reads MGHRA; CDR2 reads YSYEKL. The DNA for the CDR3 is TGCGCCAGCAGCCCGGGACTCACCTCCTACGAGCAGTACTTC. Translated: CASSPGLTSYEQYF.

This chain connects TRBV7-9 to TRBJ1-5; no clear D. From germline, CDR1 is SEHNR and CDR2 FQNEAQ (reference sequence). V was cut by 6 bases and J by 2 bases, with 14 bases left in between. The CDR3 is made up of 15 amino acids. The CDR3 DNA reads TGTGCCAGCAGTTACGGGCTTTCTGGCAATCAGCCCCAGCATTTT. Translating gives CASSYGLSGNQPQHF.

This chain connects TRBV6-4 to TRBJ1-2; D is possibly TRBD1 (6 bases). The CDR3 runs 15 residues. V was shortened by 5 bases and J by 1 base, with 14 bases between the two germline ends. Looked up from germline, CDR1 is MRHNA and CDR2 is SNTAGT. CDR3 sequence (DNA): TGTGCCAGCAGTCCCGAGGGGGGGCGTAACTATGGCTACACCTTC. Translated, it gives CASSPEGGRNYGYTF.

This clone occurred a few times. This chain links TRBV2 with TRBJ1-3, with D uncertain. This CDR3 comprises 13 residues. Trimming cost V 5 bases and J 0 bases, with 5 bases left between them. The germline V gene encodes CDR1 SNHLY and CDR2 FYNNEI. The CDR3 sequence is CASSYSSGNTIYF. The CDR3 DNA follows: TGTGCCAGCAGTTACAGCTCTGGAAACACCATATATTTT.

This clone came up a few times. The chain joins TRBV7-3 to TRBJ2-3, with 9 positions matching TRBD2. Germline V gene sequence: CDR1 SGHTA, CDR2 FQGTGA. CDR3 size: 16 residues. The ends lost 5 bases at V and 3 bases at J; junction bases unmatched: 9. CDR3 loop: CASSPGLREGTDTQYF. The CDR3 DNA follows: TGTGCCAGCAGCCCAGGGTTGCGGGAGGGGACAGATACGCAGTATTTT. Looking up the rest from reference TRBV7-3 and TRBJ2-3 gives the full variable domain: GAGVSQTPSNKVTEKGKYVELRCDPISGHTALYWYRQSLGQGPEFLIYFQGTGAADDSGLPNDRFFAVRPEGSVSTLKIQRTERGDSAVYLCASSPGLREGTDTQYFGPGTRLTVL.

V gene TRBV11-3 combines with J gene TRBJ2-7; TRBD2 agrees at 7 bases. This CDR3 comprises 14 residues. The V and J ends lost 4 bases and 0 bases, in that order; junction bases with no gene match: 3. Germline V CDR1 and CDR2: SGHNT, YENEEA. CDR3 DNA sequence: TGTGCCAGCAGCTCAAGCGGGACCTCCTACGAGCAGTACTTC. This encodes CASSSSGTSYEQYF.

The chain joins TRBV4-3 to TRBJ2-7; the match to TRBD2 covers 8 bases. The CDR3 runs to 13 residues. Germline assignment: CDR1 LGHNA and CDR2 YSLEER. Trimming took 0 bases from V and 6 from J; bases not matched to a gene: 1. Written as DNA, the CDR3 is TGCGCCAGCAGCCAAGACGGGGGGGGCGAGCAGTACTTC. Amino acid sequence: CASSQDGGGEQYF.

In DNA, the CDR3 is TGTGCCAGCAGCCAAAGGGCAGGGGGACTCTACGAGCAGTACTTC. Amino acids: CASSQRAGGLYEQYF. The rearrangement links TRBV7-9 to TRBJ2-7, with a possible D match to TRBD1 (7 bases). Per germline, CDR1 SEHNR and CDR2 FQNEAQ (reference sequence). V was pared by 5 bases and J by 3 bases, with 17 bases between. This CDR3 is built from 15 residues.

As DNA, the CDR3 is TGTGCCAGCAGCTCCCTAGCGGGGGGGACCTACAATGAGCAGTTCTTC. This translates into CASSSLAGGTYNEQFF. The rearrangement uses TRBV11-3 and TRBJ2-1; 12 bases agree with TRBD2. V dropped 4 bases and J dropped 2; count of bases not matched to a gene: 3. The CDR3 extends over 16 amino acids. Germline-derived CDR1 and CDR2 are SGHNT and YENEEA.

The V call is TRBV28, the J call TRBJ2-7; D is uncertain. Per the germline V gene, CDR1 is MDHEN and CDR2 is SYDVKM. With 2 bases removed from V and 4 bases from J, the gap between germline ends came to 6 bases. The CDR3 runs 12 residues. This CDR3 is CASSLLIYEQYF. As DNA, the CDR3 is TGTGCCAGCAGTTTACTAATTTACGAGCAGTACTTC. Full variable domain (outside the CDR3, taken from reference TRBV28 and TRBJ2-7): DVKVTQSSRYLVKRTGEKVFLECVQDMDHENMFWYRQDPGLGLRLIYFSYDVKMKEKGDIPEGYSVSREKKERFSLILESASTNQTSMYLCASSLLIYEQYFGPGTRLTVT.

The V gene is TRBV4-3, the J gene TRBJ2-7; TRBD1 matches at 8 bases. Looked up from germline, CDR1 is LGHNA and CDR2 is YSLEER. V lost 1 base to trimming and J lost 6 bases; unmatched junction nucleotides: 8. There are 15 residues in the CDR3. DNA of the CDR3: TGCGCCAGCAGCCAAGCGACAGGGGAGTTGGGCGAGCAGTACTTC. It codes for CASSQATGELGEQYF.